This T cell receptor beta chain appears in the sequencing data of a study of CD8 T cells in ankylosing spondylitis. Notes on the study in general: The study identified a TCR beta motif of under ten highly homologous variants that appeared characteristic of ankylosing spondylitis blood. In peripheral blood, disease-linked CD8+ clones occurred at relatively low frequencies. The clones that were linked to disease were reported to be significantly enriched in matched synovial fluid samples from ankylosing spondylitis patients.

The ends lost 6 bases at V and 5 bases at J; junction bases unmatched: 3. The CDR3 loop spans 13 amino acids. In this sample, this clonotype turned up many times. Its specificity is unknown. Quantitative 5'-RACE with molecular barcodes was used to make the TCR beta libraries. TCRdb itself ran the 5' RACE reads through MiXCR, one entry per CDR3 protein. The table records about 540,000 distinct CDR3 sequences, roughly 13% of them present only once. The chain uses TRBV12-3 or TRBV12-4 and TRBJ1-5; 8 bases match TRBD1. The sequence was collected from a male donor with ankylosing spondylitis. The sequencing input was blood, either unsorted or a sorted T cell fraction (not recorded which). The CDR3 sequence is CASRQGAHQPQHF. In DNA, the CDR3 is TGTGCCAGCAGGCAGGGGGCCCATCAGCCCCAGCATTTT.